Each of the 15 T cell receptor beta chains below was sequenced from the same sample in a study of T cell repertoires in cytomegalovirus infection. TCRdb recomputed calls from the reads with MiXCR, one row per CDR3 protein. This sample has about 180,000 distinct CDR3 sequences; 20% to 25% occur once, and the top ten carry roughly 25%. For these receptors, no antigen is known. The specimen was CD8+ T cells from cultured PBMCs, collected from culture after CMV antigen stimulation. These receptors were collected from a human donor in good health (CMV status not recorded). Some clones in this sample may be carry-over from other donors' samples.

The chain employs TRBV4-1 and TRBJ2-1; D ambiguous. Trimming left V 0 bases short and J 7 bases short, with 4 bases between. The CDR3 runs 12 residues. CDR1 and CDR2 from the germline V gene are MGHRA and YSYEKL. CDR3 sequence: CASSQDLNEQFF. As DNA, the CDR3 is TGCGCCAGCAGCCAAGATCTGAATGAGCAGTTCTTC.

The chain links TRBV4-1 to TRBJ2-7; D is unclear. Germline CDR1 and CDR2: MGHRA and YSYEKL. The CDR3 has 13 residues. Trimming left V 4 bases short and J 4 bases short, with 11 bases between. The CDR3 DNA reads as TGCGCCAGCAGCCGGGGTCCCTTATACGAGCAGTACTTC. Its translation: CASSRGPLYEQYF.

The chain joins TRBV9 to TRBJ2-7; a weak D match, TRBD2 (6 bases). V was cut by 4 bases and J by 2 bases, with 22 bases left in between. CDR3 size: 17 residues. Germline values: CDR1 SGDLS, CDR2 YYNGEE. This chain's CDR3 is CASSLNPGGTAAYEQYF. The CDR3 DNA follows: TGTGCCAGCAGCCTAAATCCCGGGGGAACAGCCGCCTACGAGCAGTACTTC.

In nucleotides, the CDR3 is TGTGCCAGCAGCAATGAGTTGGACAGATCCTACGAGCAGTACTTC. Translating gives CASSNELDRSYEQYF. The V call is TRBV5-4, the J call TRBJ2-7, with D maybe TRBD1 (6 bases). The CDR3 runs 15 residues. The V end lost 4 bases, the J end lost 1 base, and 15 bases lay between the germline ends. Germline V gives CDR1 SGHNT, CDR2 YYREEE (reference sequence).

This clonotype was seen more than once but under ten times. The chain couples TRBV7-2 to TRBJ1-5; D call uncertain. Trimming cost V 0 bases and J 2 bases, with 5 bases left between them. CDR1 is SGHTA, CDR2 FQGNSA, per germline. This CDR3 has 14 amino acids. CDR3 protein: CASSLATGNQPQHF. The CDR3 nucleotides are TGTGCCAGCAGCTTAGCAACTGGCAATCAGCCCCAGCATTTT.

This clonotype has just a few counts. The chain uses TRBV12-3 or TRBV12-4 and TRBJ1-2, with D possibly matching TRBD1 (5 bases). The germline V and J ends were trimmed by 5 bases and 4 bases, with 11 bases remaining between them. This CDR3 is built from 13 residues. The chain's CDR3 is CASSDSLVYGYTF. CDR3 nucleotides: TGTGCCAGCAGTGACAGTCTCGTCTATGGCTACACCTTC.

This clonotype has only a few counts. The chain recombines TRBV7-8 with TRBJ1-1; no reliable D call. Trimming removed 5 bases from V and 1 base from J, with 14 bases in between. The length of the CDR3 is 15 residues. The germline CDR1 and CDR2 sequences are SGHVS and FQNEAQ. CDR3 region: CASSRLADPNTEAFF. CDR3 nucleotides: TGTGCCAGCAGCCGCTTGGCGGACCCGAACACTGAAGCTTTCTTT.

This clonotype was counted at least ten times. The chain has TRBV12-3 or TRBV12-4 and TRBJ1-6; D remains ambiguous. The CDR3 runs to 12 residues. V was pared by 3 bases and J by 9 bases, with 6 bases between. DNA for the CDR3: TGTGCCAGCAGTTTCGGCTTTTCACCCCTCCACTTT. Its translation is CASSFGFSPLHF.

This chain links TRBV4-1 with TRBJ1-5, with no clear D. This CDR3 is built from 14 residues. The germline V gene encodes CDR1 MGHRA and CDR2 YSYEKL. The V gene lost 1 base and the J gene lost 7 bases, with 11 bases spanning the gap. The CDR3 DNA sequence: TGCGCCAGCAGCCAAGCGGGCCGGGTACAGCCCCAGCATTTT. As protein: CASSQAGRVQPQHF.

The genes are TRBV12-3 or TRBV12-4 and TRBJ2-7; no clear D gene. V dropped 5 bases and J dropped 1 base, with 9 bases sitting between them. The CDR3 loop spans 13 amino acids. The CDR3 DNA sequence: TGTGCCAGCAGTATGGGCAGGTCCTACGAGCAGTACTTC. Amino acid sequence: CASSMGRSYEQYF.

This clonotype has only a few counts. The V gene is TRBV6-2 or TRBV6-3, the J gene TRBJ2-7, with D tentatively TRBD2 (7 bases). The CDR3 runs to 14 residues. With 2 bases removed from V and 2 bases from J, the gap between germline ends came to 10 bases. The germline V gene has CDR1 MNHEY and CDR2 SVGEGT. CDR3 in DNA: TGTGCCAGCAGTTACGGGCGGGGGCCCTACGAGCAGTACTTC. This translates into CASSYGRGPYEQYF.

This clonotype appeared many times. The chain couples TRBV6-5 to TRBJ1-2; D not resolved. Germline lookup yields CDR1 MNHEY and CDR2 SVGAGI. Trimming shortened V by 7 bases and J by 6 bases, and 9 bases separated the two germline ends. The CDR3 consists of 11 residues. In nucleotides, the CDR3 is TGTGCCAGCAAGGGTTCGCATGGCTACACCTTC. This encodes CASKGSHGYTF.

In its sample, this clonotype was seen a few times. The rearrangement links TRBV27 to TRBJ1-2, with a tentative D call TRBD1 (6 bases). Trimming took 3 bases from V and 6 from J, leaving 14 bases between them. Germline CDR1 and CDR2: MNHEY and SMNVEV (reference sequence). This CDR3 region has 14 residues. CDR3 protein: CASSFGGAWDGYTF. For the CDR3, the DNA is TGTGCCAGCAGTTTTGGGGGGGCTTGGGATGGCTACACCTTC.

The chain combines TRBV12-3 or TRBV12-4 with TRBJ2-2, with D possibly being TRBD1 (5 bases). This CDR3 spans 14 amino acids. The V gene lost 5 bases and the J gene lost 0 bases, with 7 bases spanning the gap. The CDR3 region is CASSQGANTGELFF. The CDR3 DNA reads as TGTGCCAGCAGTCAAGGGGCGAACACCGGGGAGCTGTTTTTT.

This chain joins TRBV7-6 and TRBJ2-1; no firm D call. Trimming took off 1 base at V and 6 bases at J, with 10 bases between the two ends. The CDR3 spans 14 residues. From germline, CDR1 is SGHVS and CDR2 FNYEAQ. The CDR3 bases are TGTGCCAGCAGCTTAGAAGCAGGAAGCAATGAGCAGTTCTTC. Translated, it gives CASSLEAGSNEQFF.